This entry is about one T cell receptor beta chain. No antigen is known for it. Naivety in CD8+ T cells corresponded to a CD45RO-CCR7+CD27+CD95- phenotype. The sample belongs to a study of CXCR3-negative and CXCR3-positive naive CD8 T cells. Study-level results: The TRB CDR3s that CXCR3-positive naive cells carried were more hydrophobic than those of CXCR3-negative naive cells. Much lower diversity was found in memory CD8+ cells, while both naive subsets had comparably high diversity. Naive cells used TRBV-TRBJ genes in much the same way whether CXCR3-negative or CXCR3-positive; memory cells did not.

UMI-labeled TRB cDNA libraries were prepared by 5' RACE. TCRdb derives one entry per CDR3 protein from the 5' RACE reads, leaving out DNA. This table lists about 50,000 distinct CDR3 sequences. The germline CDR1 and CDR2 sequences are MRHNA and SNTAGT. CDR3 size: 15 residues. The receptor was derived from a human donor in good health. Some clones in this sample may be carry-over from other donors' samples. V is TRBV6-4 and J is TRBJ2-1; the D call from TCRdb, TRBD2, cannot be confirmed without DNA. What was sequenced was naive CXCR3+ CD8+ T cells from blood. Sample subset: CD45RO-CCR7+CD27+CD95- naive CD8+ T cells expressing CXCR3 (TNR3+). CDR3 residues: CASSEKRGGYNEQFF.